This TCR beta chain was observed in a study of blood T cell repertoires in COVID-19 (dated by TCRdb to about 2020). Concerning the study at large: Collaborator samples came from the United States, Italy and Spain and covered acute and convalescent phases of COVID-19. The material from the prospective study consisted of cDNA or gDNA derived from T cells, B-cell-depleted T cells, or PBMCs. Subjects who had been exposed to COVID-19, were actively infected with it, or had recovered from it provided the deeply sampled blood TCRbeta repertoires that made up the dataset. The repertoires were released in a freely available public database meant as a resource for research on the immune response to SARS-CoV-2. Samples came from the ongoing ImmuneRACE study (first 160 participants) plus 1,254 subjects from 6 global collaborators. Sample metadata almost always included a de-identified subject ID, COVID-19 status, age in years and sex. Where available, HLA class I and class II types were taken from metadata supplied by the sample provider and were not determined by assay-based typing.

The CDR3 goes from the cysteine to the phenylalanine over 14 residues. Kept here is only the CDR3 DNA, which spans 42 bases and is read in frame from base 1. CDR1 and CDR2 are read off the germline V gene as SGHVS and FNYEAQ. Compared with germline, V lacks 4 bases and J lacks 2 bases; bases without a gene match: 1. Details on this clone: It lacks a known antigen. No base quality information exists; no much larger clone differs at one position.

Whole blood was collected in K2EDTA tubes by collaborating institutions according to the institutions' own protocols. For TCRbeta analysis, collaborators shipped samples in one of three forms: frozen whole blood, isolated PBMCs, or DNA extracted from either of those sample types. Points the paper makes about the study in general: The amount of clinical and demographic metadata varied by source and participant and was provided uncurated.

The immunoSEQ Assay, a bias-controlled multiplex PCR, was used to amplify TCRbeta CDR3 regions from genomic DNA. Per the original workflow: The number of nucleated cells in each sample was estimated from the amplification of reference gene primers within the assay. Sequence reads were collapsed and filtered to measure the absolute abundance of every unique TCRbeta CDR3 rearrangement. Productive Simpson clonality was computed per sample as the square root of Simpson's diversity index over productive rearrangements. TCRdb carries this immuneACCESS record with in-frame sequences only. Its versions omit some clonotypes, under half of them owing to an unresolved V gene in the studies checked, with the rest unexplained. V and J calls and clone size are copied from that table; D and trimming were computed from the DNA. In this sample the table shows 130,000 or so clones, more than 70% of which occur a single time. The ten top clones hold over 8% of the sample.

The chain is assembled from TRBV7-6 and TRBJ2-5; 10 of the junction bases match TRBD1. The clonotype originates from a woman in her sixties with acute or convalescent COVID-19. The sequenced sample was peripheral blood. The CDR3 reads CASSWGQGQETQYF. The DNA sequence is given as TGTGCCAGCAGCTGGGGACAGGGGCAAGAGACCCAGTACTTC.